This T cell receptor (beta chain) was sequenced for a study of shared clonotypes between healthy human individuals. Investigators spread the genomic DNA of each subset evenly over several immunoSEQ plates. Assay: immunoSEQ multiplex PCR; the TCRdb copy retains only in-frame clones and omits some. The sample has some 700,000 clones; about 92% are singletons. Study conclusions and caveats: Across a handful of donors, naive CD4 shared 5% to 6%, naive CD8 less than 4%, memory CD4 roughly 2.2%, memory CD8 0.4% to 0.5%.

The authors combined CD45RO+ cells with CCR7-negative CD45RA+ TemRA cells as CD8 memory. The CDR3 contains 14 residues. Trimming at V came to 5 bases and at J to 8 bases, leaving 8 bases not matched to a gene. Per the germline V gene, CDR1 is MNHEY and CDR2 is SVGAGI. As to this clone: Its antigen is unidentified.

The receptor was isolated from a man aged 18 to 29 in good health. Some clones in this sample may be carry-over from other donors' samples. The chain links TRBV6-5 to TRBJ1-2; 10 bases line up with TRBD1. Sequencing was done on a sample of memory CD8+ T cells from PBMCs. Subset meaning: CD45RO+ cells pooled with CCR7-negative TemRA cells. The DNA for the CDR3 is TGTGCCAGCAGTCCCGGGACAGGGGATTCGGGCTACACCTTC. Encoded protein: CASSPGTGDSGYTF.